This T cell receptor beta chain was sequenced for a study of blood T cell repertoires in COVID-19. Looking at the study overall: The analysed material was cDNA or gDNA that came from T cells, B-cell-depleted T cells, or PBMCs.

As originally analysed: Nucleated cell number was recorded as an estimate derived from reference gene primer amplification. The protocol was immunoSEQ multiplex PCR, while the TCRdb copy is restricted to in-frame clones and leaves out a portion. Clonal size and the V and J genes are those of that table, whereas D and trimming came from the DNA. The table records about 370,000 clones, more than 80% of them present only once. The CDR3 sequence is 14 residues long. The V gene end was trimmed by 2 bases and the J gene end by 6 bases; junction bases not matched to a gene: 3. Looked up from germline, CDR1 is ENHRY and CDR2 is SYGVKD. Cohorts were determined from participant-reported clinical history. Donors in Cohort 3 who had recovered were those with two negative PCRs, healthcare professional clearance, or resolution of their symptoms.

The sample taken for sequencing was PBMCs or T cells enriched from blood (not recorded which). The sequence derives from a man younger than 35 who had recovered from COVID-19. The chain couples TRBV10-3 to TRBJ1-2; 10 nucleotides agree with TRBD1. This CDR3 reads CAISEPTGGNGYTF. CDR3 sequence (DNA): TGTGCCATCAGTGAGCCGACAGGGGGCAATGGCTACACCTTC.